This T cell receptor (beta chain) comes out of a study of response to subunit inactivated influenza vaccine. Study-wide findings and caveats: T cells newly recruited by each seasonal influenza vaccination are few, the authors suggested.

TCRdb reprocessed the RT-PCR reads with MiXCR, giving one entry per CDR3 protein. This sample has 540,000 or so distinct CDR3 sequences, with 10% to 15% found just once. In its sample, this clonotype was seen many times. Its antigen is as yet unknown. Trimming stripped 2 bases from V and 4 bases from J, with 11 bases between. The CDR3 spans 15 residues. This receptor was identified in a man between 45 and 60 years old who received an inactivated influenza vaccine. The material was PBMCs from blood, obtained 45 days after vaccination. This sequence joins TRBV12-3 or TRBV12-4 and TRBJ1-4; no reliable D call. CDR3 nucleotide sequence: TGTGCCAGCAGTTTAAGATCAGGACTTAATGAAAAACTGTTTTTT. It translates to CASSLRSGLNEKLFF.